The rows below give T cell receptor beta chains drawn from one sample of a study of T cells in Graves' hyperthyroidism and ophthalmopathy. Each CDR3 protein gets one entry after TCRdb re-called the multiplex PCR reads with MiXCR. Of some 500,000 distinct CDR3 sequences listed, around 14% were seen once; the top ten hold roughly 17%. Sequencing was performed on blood. Source of these receptors: a young woman with Graves' hyperthyroidism. Each CDR3 is given with its conserved first and last residue. D genes are given only for firm matches. Clone sizes are given selectively: once, few, many, or a class where the clone is expanded.

j_gene: TRBJ2-1; d_gene: .; v_gene: TRBV2; abundance: many; CDR3aa: CASILGLNSYNEQFF; CDR3nt: TGTGCCAGCATTCTCGGACTGAACTCCTACAATGAGCAGTTCTTC
j_gene: TRBJ1-4; d_gene: .; v_gene: TRBV3-1; abundance: many; CDR3aa: CASSQLAGEKLFF; CDR3nt: TGTGCCAGCAGCCAGCTCGCGGGTGAAAAACTGTTTTTT
j_gene: TRBJ1-2; d_gene: TRBD1; v_gene: TRBV9; abundance: .; CDR3aa: CASSGGTGGFSDGYTF; CDR3nt: TGTGCCAGCAGCGGGGGGACAGGGGGATTCTCGGATGGCTACACCTTC
j_gene: TRBJ1-1; d_gene: .; v_gene: TRBV14; abundance: many; CDR3aa: CASSRQTANTEAFF; CDR3nt: TGTGCCAGCAGCCGGCAAACAGCAAACACTGAAGCTTTCTTT
j_gene: TRBJ2-2; d_gene: TRBD2; v_gene: TRBV12-3/TRBV12-4; abundance: .; CDR3aa: CASSRRRREDTGELFF; CDR3nt: TGTGCCAGCAGTCGGCGGCGGCGGGAGGACACCGGGGAGCTGTTTTTT
j_gene: TRBJ2-1; d_gene: TRBD2; v_gene: TRBV27; abundance: few; CDR3aa: CASSRLAPNNEQFF; CDR3nt: TGTGCCAGCAGCCGACTAGCGCCGAACAATGAGCAGTTCTTC
j_gene: TRBJ2-2; d_gene: .; v_gene: TRBV24-1; abundance: few; CDR3aa: CATSPRQVNTGELFF; CDR3nt: TGTGCCACCAGTCCCCGCCAGGTGAACACCGGGGAGCTGTTTTTT
j_gene: TRBJ1-1; d_gene: .; v_gene: TRBV29-1; abundance: many; CDR3aa: CSVAVLMNTEAFF; CDR3nt: TGCAGCGTCGCAGTTCTCATGAACACTGAAGCTTTCTTT
j_gene: TRBJ2-1; d_gene: TRBD2; v_gene: TRBV2; abundance: .; CDR3aa: CASIQGLAKEQFF; CDR3nt: TGTGCCAGCATCCAAGGACTAGCGAAAGAGCAGTTCTTC
j_gene: TRBJ1-5; d_gene: TRBD1; v_gene: TRBV6-1; abundance: few; CDR3aa: CASSRANRGGSNQPQHF; CDR3nt: TGTGCCAGCAGTCGAGCCAACAGGGGTGGTAGCAATCAGCCCCAGCATTTT
j_gene: TRBJ1-1; d_gene: .; v_gene: TRBV27; abundance: .; CDR3aa: CASSYGSLDTEAFF; CDR3nt: TGTGCCAGCAGTTATGGCAGCCTGGACACTGAAGCTTTCTTT
j_gene: TRBJ2-2; d_gene: TRBD2; v_gene: TRBV29-1; abundance: many; CDR3aa: CSVGGTSGDTGELFF; CDR3nt: TGCAGCGTCGGGGGGACTAGCGGTGACACCGGGGAGCTGTTTTTT
j_gene: TRBJ1-5; d_gene: .; v_gene: TRBV13; abundance: .; CDR3aa: CASSLSGRNQPQHF; CDR3nt: TGTGCCAGCAGCCTCTCTGGACGGAACCAGCCCCAGCATTTT
j_gene: TRBJ2-1; d_gene: TRBD1; v_gene: TRBV20-1; abundance: many; CDR3aa: CSARDRDGDEQFF; CDR3nt: TGCAGTGCTAGGGACAGGGACGGGGATGAGCAGTTCTTC
j_gene: TRBJ2-1; d_gene: .; v_gene: TRBV6-2/TRBV6-3; abundance: .; CDR3aa: CASSYSSRSYNEQFF; CDR3nt: TGTGCCAGCAGTTACAGCTCCCGCTCCTACAATGAGCAGTTCTTC
j_gene: TRBJ1-2; d_gene: TRBD1; v_gene: TRBV7-9; abundance: .; CDR3aa: CASSLTFTGEAFGYTF; CDR3nt: TGTGCCAGCAGCTTAACCTTTACAGGGGAGGCTTTTGGCTACACCTTC
j_gene: TRBJ2-7; d_gene: .; v_gene: TRBV11-2; abundance: many; CDR3aa: CASSLALLAATYEQYF; CDR3nt: TGTGCCAGCAGCTTAGCCCTACTAGCTGCCACCTACGAGCAGTACTTC
j_gene: TRBJ1-1; d_gene: TRBD1; v_gene: TRBV3-1; abundance: many; CDR3aa: CASSPDRGTEAFF; CDR3nt: TGTGCCAGCAGTCCGGACAGGGGCACTGAAGCTTTCTTT
j_gene: TRBJ1-2; d_gene: .; v_gene: TRBV30; abundance: few; CDR3aa: CAWEGYTF; CDR3nt: TGTGCCTGGGAGGGCTACACCTTC
j_gene: TRBJ1-2; d_gene: .; v_gene: TRBV7-9; abundance: .; CDR3aa: CASTVPGVADGYTF; CDR3nt: TGTGCCAGCACCGTGCCCGGGGTGGCGGACGGCTACACCTTC
j_gene: TRBJ1-5; d_gene: TRBD1; v_gene: TRBV19; abundance: .; CDR3aa: CASRLRGNQPQHF; CDR3nt: TGTGCCAGTCGACTCAGGGGGAATCAGCCCCAGCATTTT
j_gene: TRBJ2-7; d_gene: .; v_gene: TRBV20-1; abundance: once; CDR3aa: CSARDSGTYEQYF; CDR3nt: TGCAGTGCTAGAGATAGTGGTACCTACGAGCAGTACTTC
j_gene: TRBJ1-2; d_gene: .; v_gene: TRBV3-1; abundance: many; CDR3aa: CASSQDPRDPYGYTF; CDR3nt: TGTGCCAGCAGCCAAGACCCGCGCGACCCTTATGGCTACACCTTC
j_gene: TRBJ1-2; d_gene: .; v_gene: TRBV7-2; abundance: many; CDR3aa: CASSPRAQSGGYTF; CDR3nt: TGTGCCAGCAGCCCCCGAGCCCAGAGCGGTGGCTACACCTTC
j_gene: TRBJ2-1; d_gene: .; v_gene: TRBV20-1; abundance: .; CDR3aa: CSATSKSSESSYNEQFF; CDR3nt: TGCAGTGCTACGTCGAAGAGCAGCGAGAGCTCCTACAATGAGCAGTTCTTC
j_gene: TRBJ1-1; d_gene: .; v_gene: TRBV5-6; abundance: many; CDR3aa: CASSLVPGPPNTEAFF; CDR3nt: TGTGCCAGCAGCTTGGTCCCTGGACCCCCGAACACTGAAGCTTTCTTT
j_gene: TRBJ2-5; d_gene: .; v_gene: TRBV20-1; abundance: many; CDR3aa: CSASPERALSQETQYF; CDR3nt: TGCAGTGCTAGCCCCGAGAGGGCGTTAAGCCAAGAGACCCAGTACTTC
j_gene: TRBJ2-3; d_gene: .; v_gene: TRBV6-1; abundance: many; CDR3aa: CASSGSPDTQYF; CDR3nt: TGTGCCAGCAGCGGGAGTCCAGATACGCAGTATTTT
j_gene: TRBJ2-1; d_gene: TRBD1; v_gene: TRBV7-2; abundance: many; CDR3aa: CATPRSHLQGQGYNEQFF; CDR3nt: TGTGCCACCCCCCGAAGCCACTTACAGGGACAGGGGTACAATGAGCAGTTCTTC
j_gene: TRBJ1-1; d_gene: .; v_gene: TRBV12-3/TRBV12-4; abundance: .; CDR3aa: CASSRLTGESTEAFF; CDR3nt: TGTGCCAGCAGTAGGCTCACGGGGGAGAGCACTGAAGCTTTCTTT
j_gene: TRBJ2-6; d_gene: .; v_gene: TRBV15; abundance: .; CDR3aa: CATSSDKVWAENSGANVLTF; CDR3nt: TGTGCCACCAGCTCAGATAAAGTTTGGGCAGAGAACTCTGGGGCCAACGTCCTGACTTTC
j_gene: TRBJ2-1; d_gene: .; v_gene: TRBV2; abundance: .; CDR3aa: CASSYRGAFIRGKFF; CDR3nt: TGTGCCAGCAGTTACCGTGGCGCCTTTATCAGGGGAAAGTTCTTC
j_gene: TRBJ1-6; d_gene: .; v_gene: TRBV3-1; abundance: many; CDR3aa: CASSQDPGQTFYNSPLHF; CDR3nt: TGTGCCAGCAGCCAAGACCCCGGCCAGACTTTCTATAATTCACCCCTCCACTTT
j_gene: TRBJ2-5; d_gene: TRBD1; v_gene: TRBV6-1; abundance: .; CDR3aa: CATKRQQGETQYF; CDR3nt: TGTGCCACCAAGAGGCAACAGGGGGAGACCCAGTACTTC
j_gene: TRBJ2-5; d_gene: .; v_gene: TRBV5-1; abundance: many; CDR3aa: CASSLVGALQETQYF; CDR3nt: TGCGCCAGCAGCTTGGTTGGCGCTCTCCAAGAGACCCAGTACTTC